The rows below give T cell receptor beta chains drawn from one sample of a study of blood T cell repertoires in COVID-19. Using immunoSEQ multiplex PCR, the repertoire was profiled, and TCRdb retains in-frame clones only, with some absent. The profile shows around 290,000 clones, about 87% of them singletons. Sequencing input: peripheral blood. The receptors were sampled from a woman in her forties or fifties who had recovered from COVID-19. Both conserved end residues are part of each CDR3. The order of the fields is J gene, D gene, V gene, CDR3 protein. The D gene is left open where the match is weak.

TRBJ1-3	-	TRBV6-2/TRBV6-3	CASSSGTSSGNTIYF
TRBJ2-7	TRBD1	TRBV5-1	CASSLTEGAVYEQYF
TRBJ2-1	-	TRBV19	CASSSYPLAGKRQGFSRQFF
TRBJ2-4	-	TRBV28	CASSFLAYPNIQYF
TRBJ2-5	-	TRBV11-3	CASSLESGAKETQYF
TRBJ1-5	TRBD1	TRBV19	CASSSSSGAGGGQPQHF
TRBJ1-6	-	TRBV3-1/TRBV3-2	CASSRTVSSYNSPLHF
TRBJ1-1	-	TRBV7-2	CASSLNTGRTEAFF
TRBJ2-5	-	TRBV24-1	CATGSGNQETQYF
TRBJ2-3	-	TRBV9	CASSVGPEGTDTQYF
TRBJ1-2	-	TRBV29-1	CSVEGYTDSYGYTF
TRBJ1-5	-	TRBV4-2	CASSQGEGYQPQHF
TRBJ2-7	-	TRBV28	CASSLYSRSYEQYF
TRBJ2-1	TRBD2	TRBV6-4	CASSEGLAENNEQFF
TRBJ2-5	-	TRBV4-3	CASSQDFTGQETQYF
TRBJ2-1	-	TRBV20-1	CSARVGREQFF
TRBJ2-2	TRBD1	TRBV15	CATSRDKTTGGNTGELFF
TRBJ1-2	TRBD1	TRBV3-1/TRBV3-2	CASSQGSWTGADGYTF
TRBJ1-3	-	TRBV7-9	CASSRQVLSGNTIYF
TRBJ1-2	-	TRBV28	CASSLRQDSYGYTF
TRBJ2-1	TRBD2	TRBV27	CASSQKGTSGDNEQFF
TRBJ2-7	-	TRBV7-2	CASSSPHIYEQYF
TRBJ2-4	-	TRBV4-3	CASSQGYGGVAKNIQYF
TRBJ2-6	-	TRBV6-2/TRBV6-3	CASSSGGSGANVLTF
TRBJ2-3	TRBD2	TRBV29-1	CSVVRGGTDTQYF
TRBJ2-4	TRBD1	TRBV6-6	CASSYRTGINIQYF
TRBJ2-7	TRBD2	TRBV19	CASSTGTSGHRFYEQYF
TRBJ1-1	TRBD1	TRBV6-5	CASSYSQGGNTEAFF
TRBJ1-2	TRBD1	TRBV19	CASSIDPSTGIRWGYTF
TRBJ2-7	TRBD2	TRBV7-2	CASSARGGSYEQYF
TRBJ2-2	-	TRBV25-1	CASSDFRGADTGELFF
TRBJ1-4	TRBD1	TRBV4-1	CASSQNTGGEKLFF
TRBJ1-1	-	TRBV11-2	CASSLMTVEAFF
TRBJ2-3	-	TRBV5-6	CASSYTGNPDTQYF
TRBJ1-5	TRBD1	TRBV4-3	CASSQEWTGYNQPQHF
TRBJ2-1	TRBD2	TRBV15	CATSRPPGSGGLYEQFF
TRBJ1-5	-	TRBV21-1	CASSNRETGAINQPQHF
TRBJ2-3	TRBD1	TRBV9	CASSVDTRGDTQYF
TRBJ2-1	TRBD2	TRBV18	CASSPSGGSYNEQFF
TRBJ2-1	TRBD2	TRBV5-4	CASWGPGAGGGEQFF
TRBJ1-2	-	TRBV2	CANRDTDGYTF
TRBJ1-2	TRBD1	TRBV9	CASSERTGFGYTF
TRBJ1-1	-	TRBV29-1	CSVAGGNTEAFF
TRBJ1-4	-	TRBV30	CAWSPVNEKLFF
TRBJ1-1	-	TRBV4-1	CASSQGRNTEAFF
TRBJ1-6	-	TRBV4-1	CASSQDQGSSSPLHF
TRBJ2-7	-	TRBV18	CASSPPRGTVLEQYF
TRBJ1-4	TRBD1	TRBV5-4	CASSQRTGTGNEKLFF
TRBJ2-7	TRBD1	TRBV27	CASSFTGGQSYEQYF
TRBJ2-3	-	TRBV6-6	CATNEGGAFTDTQYF
TRBJ1-4	TRBD1	TRBV30	CAWARGEGEKLFF
TRBJ1-2	-	TRBV4-1	CASSQELRNYGYTF
TRBJ1-5	-	TRBV7-9	CASSLGQGSGNQPQHF
TRBJ2-7	-	TRBV11-2	CASSLGGRSYEQYF
TRBJ2-2	-	TRBV7-8	CASSAAENTGELFF
TRBJ2-3	TRBD2	TRBV5-1	CASSLGAGEAYTQYF
TRBJ2-1	TRBD2	TRBV10-1	CASSDLAGGRNEQFF
TRBJ1-3	TRBD1	TRBV6-5	CASRPTGGSGNTIYF